These T cell receptor beta chains were read from a single sample in a study of blood T cell repertoires in COVID-19. The protocol was immunoSEQ multiplex PCR, while the TCRdb copy is restricted to in-frame clones and leaves out a portion. The sample records 120,000 to 150,000 clones, 65% to 80% being singletons. Sequencing was performed on peripheral blood. Receptors originate from a man at least 80 years old with acute or convalescent COVID-19. Each CDR3 is given with its conserved first and last residue. The D gene is left open where the match is weak. Not all rows give a size; the values are once, few, many and, for expanded clones, a class.

J gene: TRBJ2-2; D gene: -; clone size: -; V gene: TRBV28; CDR3 DNA: TGTGCCAGCAGGAGGCCTAGTAACACCGGGGAGCTGTTTTTT; CDR3 protein: CASRRPSNTGELFF
J gene: TRBJ2-4; D gene: -; clone size: few; V gene: TRBV5-1; CDR3 DNA: TGCGCCAGCAACATGTCCCCGGCGGATAGCATTCAGTACTTC; CDR3 protein: CASNMSPADSIQYF
J gene: TRBJ2-7; D gene: -; clone size: -; V gene: TRBV28; CDR3 DNA: TGTGCCAGCACAGCAGGGACCTACGAGCAGTACTTC; CDR3 protein: CASTAGTYEQYF
J gene: TRBJ2-3; D gene: TRBD2; clone size: -; V gene: TRBV19; CDR3 DNA: TGTGCCAGTAGTATCCCCACTCTAGCGGGGGCCATCACAGATACGCAGTATTTT; CDR3 protein: CASSIPTLAGAITDTQYF
J gene: TRBJ2-7; D gene: -; clone size: -; V gene: TRBV5-4; CDR3 DNA: TGTGCCAGCAGCCTCCCAGGGGGGTCGGGCGAGCAGTACTTC; CDR3 protein: CASSLPGGSGEQYF
J gene: TRBJ2-1; D gene: -; clone size: -; V gene: TRBV3-1/TRBV3-2; CDR3 DNA: TGTGCCAGCAGCCCTGACTCGAATGAGCAGTTCTTC; CDR3 protein: CASSPDSNEQFF
J gene: TRBJ2-7; D gene: -; clone size: -; V gene: TRBV7-8; CDR3 DNA: TGTGCCAGCAGCTTAGACGGGGTACTCGACGAGCAGTACTTC; CDR3 protein: CASSLDGVLDEQYF
J gene: TRBJ2-2; D gene: TRBD2; clone size: once; V gene: TRBV11-1; CDR3 DNA: TGTGCCAGCAGCTTATTATCCAGCGGGGGGACCGGGGAGCTGTTTTTT; CDR3 protein: CASSLLSSGGTGELFF
J gene: TRBJ2-7; D gene: TRBD1; clone size: -; V gene: TRBV10-3; CDR3 DNA: TGTGCCATCAGTGACTACAGGGGCCGCTCCTACGAGCAGTACTTC; CDR3 protein: CAISDYRGRSYEQYF
J gene: TRBJ1-1; D gene: -; clone size: -; V gene: TRBV5-1; CDR3 DNA: TGCGCCAGCAGCCAGGACAGACTTACTTCTGAAGCTTTCTTT; CDR3 protein: CASSQDRLTSEAFF
J gene: TRBJ2-7; D gene: TRBD1; clone size: -; V gene: TRBV2; CDR3 DNA: TGTGCCAGCAGTCCCAAGGGGACAGGGGGCGAGCAGTACTTC; CDR3 protein: CASSPKGTGGEQYF
J gene: TRBJ2-7; D gene: TRBD2; clone size: once; V gene: TRBV30; CDR3 DNA: TGTGCCTGGAGTTCGGGACTAGCGGGGGAGCAGTACTTC; CDR3 protein: CAWSSGLAGEQYF
J gene: TRBJ1-5; D gene: -; clone size: -; V gene: TRBV18; CDR3 DNA: TGTGCCAGCTCACCCACCGGGGAGGTGACTCAGCCCCAGCATTTT; CDR3 protein: CASSPTGEVTQPQHF
J gene: TRBJ2-5; D gene: TRBD2; clone size: -; V gene: TRBV2; CDR3 DNA: TGTGCCAGCAGTCCCCTAGCGGGGGTTTCGGAGACCCAGTACTTC; CDR3 protein: CASSPLAGVSETQYF
J gene: TRBJ1-2; D gene: TRBD1; clone size: -; V gene: TRBV13; CDR3 DNA: TGTGCCAGCAGCTTACCGACAGGGGGAGAAGGCTACACCTTC; CDR3 protein: CASSLPTGGEGYTF
J gene: TRBJ2-2; D gene: TRBD1; clone size: -; V gene: TRBV18; CDR3 DNA: TGTGCCAGCTCACCGGCAGGGGGCAACACCGGGGAGCTGTTTTTT; CDR3 protein: CASSPAGGNTGELFF
J gene: TRBJ2-5; D gene: -; clone size: -; V gene: TRBV5-1; CDR3 DNA: TGCGCCAGCAGCCTGGAAGGGGGTGGGGAGACCCAGTACTTC; CDR3 protein: CASSLEGGGETQYF
J gene: TRBJ2-3; D gene: -; clone size: -; V gene: TRBV9; CDR3 DNA: TGTGCCAGCAGCGAACTAGGAGAGGGAACGCAGTATTTT; CDR3 protein: CASSELGEGTQYF
J gene: TRBJ2-1; D gene: TRBD2; clone size: -; V gene: TRBV5-1; CDR3 DNA: TGCGCCAGCAGCGGACTAGCGGGGGGCCACAATGAGCAGTTCTTC; CDR3 protein: CASSGLAGGHNEQFF
J gene: TRBJ1-5; D gene: TRBD1; clone size: -; V gene: TRBV19; CDR3 DNA: TGTGCCAGTAGCGTATCCGGGTCCCCACAGGGGGCTAGGAATCAGCCCCAGCATTTT; CDR3 protein: CASSVSGSPQGARNQPQHF
J gene: TRBJ2-5; D gene: TRBD1; clone size: -; V gene: TRBV7-6; CDR3 DNA: TGTGCCAGCAGCTTGACAGGGAGCGAGACCCAGTACTTC; CDR3 protein: CASSLTGSETQYF
J gene: TRBJ1-3; D gene: -; clone size: -; V gene: TRBV15; CDR3 DNA: TGTGCCACCAGCAGAGACCATCCTAGAGGTGGAAACACCATATATTTT; CDR3 protein: CATSRDHPRGGNTIYF
J gene: TRBJ2-7; D gene: TRBD1; clone size: -; V gene: TRBV6-5; CDR3 DNA: TGTGCCAGCAGAAGGGACAGCCGATACGAGCAGTACTTC; CDR3 protein: CASRRDSRYEQYF
J gene: TRBJ2-3; D gene: -; clone size: -; V gene: TRBV5-4; CDR3 DNA: TGTGCCAGCAGCTTGGGGGGCCCCCGTCGACAGACTAGCACAGATACGCAGTATTTT; CDR3 protein: CASSLGGPRRQTSTDTQYF
J gene: TRBJ2-2; D gene: TRBD2; clone size: many; V gene: TRBV6-2/TRBV6-3; CDR3 DNA: TGTGCCAGCAGTTACAGCGGGGGGGACACCGGGGAGCTGTTTTTT; CDR3 protein: CASSYSGGDTGELFF
J gene: TRBJ2-6; D gene: TRBD1; clone size: -; V gene: TRBV24-1; CDR3 DNA: TGTGCCAGCCAAGGGGGGACAGGGGGTACCGGGGCCAACGTCCTGACTTTC; CDR3 protein: CASQGGTGGTGANVLTF
J gene: TRBJ2-7; D gene: TRBD1; clone size: -; V gene: TRBV9; CDR3 DNA: TGTGCCAGCAGCGTGACCGGGACAGAGTTTGAGCAGTACTTC; CDR3 protein: CASSVTGTEFEQYF
J gene: TRBJ2-7; D gene: TRBD2; clone size: -; V gene: TRBV6-5; CDR3 DNA: TGTGCCAGCAGCCGACCTGGGGAGGGCTCCTACGAGCAGTACTTC; CDR3 protein: CASSRPGEGSYEQYF
J gene: TRBJ1-2; D gene: -; clone size: -; V gene: TRBV5-1; CDR3 DNA: TGCGCCAGCAGCTTGTCCGCAGGGAACAACTATGGCTACACCTTC; CDR3 protein: CASSLSAGNNYGYTF
J gene: TRBJ2-5; D gene: -; clone size: -; V gene: TRBV7-2; CDR3 DNA: TGTGCCAGCAGCTCATACACCACGAACCGAGAGACCCAGTACTTC; CDR3 protein: CASSSYTTNRETQYF
J gene: TRBJ2-3; D gene: TRBD2; clone size: -; V gene: TRBV5-1; CDR3 DNA: TGCGCCAGCGGACCAACCGGGGGGGCGGGAACAGATACGCAGTATTTT; CDR3 protein: CASGPTGGAGTDTQYF
J gene: TRBJ2-2; D gene: -; clone size: -; V gene: TRBV7-6; CDR3 DNA: TGTGCCAGCAGCTTTTTACGGGGAGAGGACACCGGGGAGCTGTTTTTT; CDR3 protein: CASSFLRGEDTGELFF
J gene: TRBJ2-3; D gene: TRBD2; clone size: -; V gene: TRBV7-3; CDR3 DNA: TGTGCCAGCAGCGCTCTGACTAGCAGAGACACAGATACGCAGTATTTT; CDR3 protein: CASSALTSRDTDTQYF
J gene: TRBJ2-1; D gene: TRBD1; clone size: -; V gene: TRBV24-1; CDR3 DNA: TGTGCCACCAGTGATGACGACAGGGGGCCCTACAATGAGCAGTTCTTC; CDR3 protein: CATSDDDRGPYNEQFF
J gene: TRBJ1-1; D gene: -; clone size: -; V gene: TRBV29-1; CDR3 DNA: TGCAGCGTTGGCGGCGGAGGAAAGGGCGTTGAAGCTTTCTTT; CDR3 protein: CSVGGGGKGVEAFF
J gene: TRBJ2-7; D gene: TRBD1; clone size: -; V gene: TRBV5-1; CDR3 DNA: TGCGCCAGCAGCTGGACAGGGGACGAGCAGTACTTC; CDR3 protein: CASSWTGDEQYF
J gene: TRBJ2-7; D gene: -; clone size: -; V gene: TRBV21-1; CDR3 DNA: TGTGCCAGCAGCAAACCCCAAGAGACAGGGGAAGTGCGGGAGCAGTACTTC; CDR3 protein: CASSKPQETGEVREQYF
J gene: TRBJ2-7; D gene: -; clone size: -; V gene: TRBV29-1; CDR3 DNA: TGCAGCGTTGGGAGGTCCAATTACGAGCAGTACTTC; CDR3 protein: CSVGRSNYEQYF
J gene: TRBJ1-5; D gene: TRBD1; clone size: -; V gene: TRBV7-8; CDR3 DNA: TGTGCCAGCAGCTGGGACAGTAATCAGCCCCAGCATTTT; CDR3 protein: CASSWDSNQPQHF
J gene: TRBJ2-6; D gene: -; clone size: -; V gene: TRBV2; CDR3 DNA: TGTGCCAGCAGTCAAACAGGGACTGGGGCCAACGTCCTGACTTTC; CDR3 protein: CASSQTGTGANVLTF
J gene: TRBJ2-1; D gene: TRBD2; clone size: once; V gene: TRBV24-1; CDR3 DNA: TGTGCCAGTACGGGGGGGCCGATGGGTGAGCAGTTCTTC; CDR3 protein: CASTGGPMGEQFF
J gene: TRBJ1-1; D gene: -; clone size: -; V gene: TRBV10-3; CDR3 DNA: TGTGCCATCAGCCCGGCTAGCAACACTGAAGCTTTCTTT; CDR3 protein: CAISPASNTEAFF
J gene: TRBJ2-1; D gene: -; clone size: -; V gene: TRBV2; CDR3 DNA: TGTGCCAGCAGATCCAGGGGGGTAAATGAGCAGTTCTTC; CDR3 protein: CASRSRGVNEQFF
J gene: TRBJ1-1; D gene: -; clone size: -; V gene: TRBV18; CDR3 DNA: TGTGCCAGCTCACCGCTGGGGGACCCCGGAAAAGGGGGAGCTTTCTTT; CDR3 protein: CASSPLGDPGKGGAFF
J gene: TRBJ2-5; D gene: TRBD2; clone size: -; V gene: TRBV7-3; CDR3 DNA: TGTGCCAGCAGCGTTAAAGCGGGAGTGGAAGAGACCCAGTACTTC; CDR3 protein: CASSVKAGVEETQYF
J gene: TRBJ2-7; D gene: -; clone size: -; V gene: TRBV19; CDR3 DNA: TGTGCCAGTAGTATGGGTCCGGGCTACGAGCAGTACTTC; CDR3 protein: CASSMGPGYEQYF
J gene: TRBJ1-2; D gene: -; clone size: few; V gene: TRBV7-9; CDR3 DNA: TGTGCCAGCAGCTTAGAAGGGGGGGAACACTATGGCTACACCTTC; CDR3 protein: CASSLEGGEHYGYTF
J gene: TRBJ2-7; D gene: TRBD1; clone size: -; V gene: TRBV10-3; CDR3 DNA: TGTGCCATCAGTGAGTCGGGCAGGGGGCGGCCTGAGCAGTACTTC; CDR3 protein: CAISESGRGRPEQYF
J gene: TRBJ2-5; D gene: -; clone size: -; V gene: TRBV9; CDR3 DNA: TGTGCCAGCAGCTCGGACAGCCAAGAGACCCAGTACTTC; CDR3 protein: CASSSDSQETQYF
J gene: TRBJ1-1; D gene: TRBD1; clone size: -; V gene: TRBV6-2/TRBV6-3; CDR3 DNA: TGTGCCAGCAGTCGACAGGGGGTACACACTGAAGCTTTCTTT; CDR3 protein: CASSRQGVHTEAFF
J gene: TRBJ2-1; D gene: -; clone size: -; V gene: TRBV2; CDR3 DNA: TGTGCCAGCAGTGAGACAGTCTGGAATGAGCAGTTCTTC; CDR3 protein: CASSETVWNEQFF
J gene: TRBJ2-1; D gene: -; clone size: -; V gene: TRBV5-1; CDR3 DNA: TGCGCCAGCAGCTCCGGAGGCAACTCCTACAATGAGCAGTTCTTC; CDR3 protein: CASSSGGNSYNEQFF
J gene: TRBJ1-4; D gene: TRBD1; clone size: once; V gene: TRBV5-1; CDR3 DNA: TGCGCCAGCAGTACAGGGGGGGCAACTAATGAAAAACTGTTTTTT; CDR3 protein: CASSTGGATNEKLFF
J gene: TRBJ1-3; D gene: TRBD1; clone size: -; V gene: TRBV7-2; CDR3 DNA: TGTGCCAGCAGCTACAGGGGGCAGAATGGAAACACCATATATTTT; CDR3 protein: CASSYRGQNGNTIYF